This T cell receptor (beta chain) was captured by sequencing in a study of regulatory T cells (dated by TCRdb to the late 2010s). With regard to the full study: The study compared T-cell receptor beta repertoires of sorted regulatory, conventional CD4+ and CD8+ T cells between CD3G-deficient patients and healthy controls.

As to this clone: Its cognate antigen has yet to be identified. No base-level quality is on record; no much larger clone is a single base apart.

The CDR3 measures 16 amino acids from cysteine to phenylalanine. Kept here is only the CDR3 DNA, which spans 48 bases and is read in frame from base 1. V is cut by 4 bases and J by 2 bases, and the space between the germline ends is 15 bases. From the germline V gene, CDR1 is MDHEN and CDR2 is SYDVKM. All CD3G-deficient patients had evidence of autoimmunity, which was more severe in two of the patients. At testing, patients were between 2 and 39 years old and showed lower naive and higher memory CD4+ and CD8+ T-cell proportions. CD4+ cells were FACS-sorted into CD25-high CD127-low regulatory T cells and CD25-low CD127-high conventional CD4+ T cells. The patient group comprised roughly 6 individuals with CD3G deficiency. An international network of physicians spanning the United States, Europe and Asia provided the patient samples and clinical data. Peripheral blood mononuclear cells were isolated by Ficoll density separation.

The multiplex PCR relied on 52 forward TRBV primers and 13 reverse TRBJ primers, and amplification bias was corrected through assay-based and computational methods. Within the immunoSEQ assay, multiplex PCR amplified rearranged TRB loci from genomic DNA. An Illumina HiSeq platform was used to sequence the TRB amplicons. As for how the authors treated the data: Custom algorithms error-filtered the raw sequences and aligned them to reference gene sequences, after which the immunoSEQ online tools were used for analysis. Frequencies of productive and nonproductive TRB rearrangements were assessed among unique sequences as well as among total sequences. Assessment of potential self-reactivity relied on the hydrophobicity of positions 6 and 7 in the TRB CDR3, along with their amino acid composition. Groups were compared by t tests, Mann-Whitney tests or two-way ANOVA performed in Prism software. TCRdb took over this immuneACCESS table, retaining in-frame rearrangements with V and J assigned. Such tables are incomplete; in checked studies, under half of the missing clones stem from an unresolved V gene, and the remainder is unexplained. V, J and clone size are those of that table, while D and trimming were read from the DNA. A total of over 25,000 clones appear in this sample, roughly 90% of them only once. Roughly 1.6% of the sample lies in the top ten.

What the work shows at the level of the full study, not this receptor alone: In patients, repertoires had restricted unique TRB V-J pairs and skewed V and J gene usage, with regulatory T cells showing the most marked changes. Hydrophobic residues at CDR3 positions 6 and 7 were enriched in conventional CD4+ T cells from CD3G-deficient patients, which suggests more self-reactive specificities.

The chain was built from TRBV28 and TRBJ1-5; the D gene is unclear. The receptor's source is a person aged 18 to 35 with CD3G deficiency. Sequenced: conventional CD4+ T cells sorted from blood. The encoded CDR3 is CASSSPGPGGNQPQHF. The nucleotide sequence is TGTGCCAGCAGTTCCCCGGGCCCCGGCGGCAATCAGCCCCAGCATTTT.